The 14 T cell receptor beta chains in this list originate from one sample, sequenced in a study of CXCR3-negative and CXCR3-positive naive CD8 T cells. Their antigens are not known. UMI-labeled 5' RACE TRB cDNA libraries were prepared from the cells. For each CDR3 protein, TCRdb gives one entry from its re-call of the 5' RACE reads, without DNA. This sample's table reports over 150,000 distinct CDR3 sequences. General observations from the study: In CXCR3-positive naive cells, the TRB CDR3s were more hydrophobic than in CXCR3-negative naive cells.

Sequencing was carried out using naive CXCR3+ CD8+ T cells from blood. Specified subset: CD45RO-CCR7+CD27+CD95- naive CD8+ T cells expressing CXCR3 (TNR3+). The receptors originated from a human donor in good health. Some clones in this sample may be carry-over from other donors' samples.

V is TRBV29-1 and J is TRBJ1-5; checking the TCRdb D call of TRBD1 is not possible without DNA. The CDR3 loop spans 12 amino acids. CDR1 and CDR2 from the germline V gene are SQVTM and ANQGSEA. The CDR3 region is CSVATGNQPQHF.

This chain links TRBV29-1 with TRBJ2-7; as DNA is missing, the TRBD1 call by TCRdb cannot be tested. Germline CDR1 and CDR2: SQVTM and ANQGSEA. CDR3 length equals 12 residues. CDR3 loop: CSARSSGDEQYF.

CDR3 loop: CSARQDSDIYGYTF. The J gene is TRBJ1-2, the V gene TRBV20-1; TCRdb reports TRBD1, a call that lacks DNA to check it against. CDR3 size: 14 residues. Germline values: CDR1 DFQATT, CDR2 SNEGSKA (reference sequence).

The chain's CDR3 is CASSNEREAFF. The rearrangement joins TRBV19 to TRBJ1-1. Germline V gene lookup returns CDR1 LNHDA and CDR2 SQIVND (reference sequence). This CDR3 is built from 11 residues.

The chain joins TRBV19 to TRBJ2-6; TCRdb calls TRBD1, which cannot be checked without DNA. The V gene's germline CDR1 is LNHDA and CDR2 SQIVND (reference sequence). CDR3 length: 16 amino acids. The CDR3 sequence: CASSPRDRDGANVLTF.

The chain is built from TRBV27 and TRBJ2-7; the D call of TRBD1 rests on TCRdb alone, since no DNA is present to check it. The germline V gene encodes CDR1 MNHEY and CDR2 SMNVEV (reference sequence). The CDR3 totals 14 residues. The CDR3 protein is CASSLSFRDYEQYF.

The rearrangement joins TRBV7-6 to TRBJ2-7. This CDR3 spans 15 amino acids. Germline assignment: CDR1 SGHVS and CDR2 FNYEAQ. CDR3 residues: CASSLEAEGSYEQYF.

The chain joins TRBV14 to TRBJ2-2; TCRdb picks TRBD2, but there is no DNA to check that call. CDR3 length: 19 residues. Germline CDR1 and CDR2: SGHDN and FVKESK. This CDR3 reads CASSQDRGTSGTNTGELFF.

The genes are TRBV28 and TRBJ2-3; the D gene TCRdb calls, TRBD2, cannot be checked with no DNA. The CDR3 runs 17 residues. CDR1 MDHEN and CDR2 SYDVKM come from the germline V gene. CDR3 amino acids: CASSSGLADLSTDTQYF.

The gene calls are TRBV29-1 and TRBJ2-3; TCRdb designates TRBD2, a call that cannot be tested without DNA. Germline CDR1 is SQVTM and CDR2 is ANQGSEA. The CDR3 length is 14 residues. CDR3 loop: CSGEGGPGTDTQYF.

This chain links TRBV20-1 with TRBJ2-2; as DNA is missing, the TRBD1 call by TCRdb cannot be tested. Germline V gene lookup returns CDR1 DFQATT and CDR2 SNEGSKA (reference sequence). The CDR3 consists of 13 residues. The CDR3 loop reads CSARRQVTGELFF.

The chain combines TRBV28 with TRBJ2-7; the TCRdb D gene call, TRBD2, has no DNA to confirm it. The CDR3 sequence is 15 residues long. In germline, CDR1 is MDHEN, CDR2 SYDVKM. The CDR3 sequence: CASSLLAESSYEQYF.

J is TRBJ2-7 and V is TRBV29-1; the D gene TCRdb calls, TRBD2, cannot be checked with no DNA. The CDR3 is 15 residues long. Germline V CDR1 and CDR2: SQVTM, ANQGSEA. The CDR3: CSVVGTSGRAYEQYF.

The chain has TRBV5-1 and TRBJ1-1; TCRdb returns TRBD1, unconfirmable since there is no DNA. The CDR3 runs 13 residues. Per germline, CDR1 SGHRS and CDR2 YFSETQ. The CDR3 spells CASSPAGDTEAFF.